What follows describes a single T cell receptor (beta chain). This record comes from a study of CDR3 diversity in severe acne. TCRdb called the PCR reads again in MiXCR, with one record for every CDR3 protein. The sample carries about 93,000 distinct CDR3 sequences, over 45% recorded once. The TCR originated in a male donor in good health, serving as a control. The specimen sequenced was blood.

The CDR3 DNA reads as TGTGCCAGCAGTTACGCTGGGACAGCAGCTAACTATGGCTACACCTTC. It translates to CASSYAGTAANYGYTF. The chain is built from TRBV6-5 and TRBJ1-2; 7 bases agree with TRBD1. V shed 2 bases, J shed 0 bases, and the junction held 6 bases outside the gene matches. The CDR3 sequence is 16 residues long. The germline gives CDR1 MNHEY, CDR2 SVGAGI.